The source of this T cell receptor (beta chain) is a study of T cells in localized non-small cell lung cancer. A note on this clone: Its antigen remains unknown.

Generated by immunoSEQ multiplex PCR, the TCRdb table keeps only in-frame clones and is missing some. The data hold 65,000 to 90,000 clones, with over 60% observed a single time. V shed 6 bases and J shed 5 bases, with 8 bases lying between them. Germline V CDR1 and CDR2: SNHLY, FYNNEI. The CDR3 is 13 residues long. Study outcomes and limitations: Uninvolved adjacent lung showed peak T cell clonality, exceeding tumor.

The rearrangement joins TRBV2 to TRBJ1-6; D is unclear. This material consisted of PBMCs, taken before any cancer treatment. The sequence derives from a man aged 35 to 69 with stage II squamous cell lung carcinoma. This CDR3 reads CASSRQDNSPLHF. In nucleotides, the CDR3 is TGTGCCAGCAGCCGACAAGATAATTCACCCCTCCACTTT.